These 27 T cell receptor beta chains were sequenced from one sample in a study of blood T cell repertoires in COVID-19 (dated by TCRdb to 2020 to 2021). Libraries came from the immunoSEQ multiplex PCR assay. As stored in TCRdb, this immuneACCESS dataset retains in-frame rearrangements with V and J assigned. A fraction of the clones does not appear; measured against another copy, unresolved V genes explain less than half of the discrepancy, and the remainder lacks a known reason. Across this sample there are about 120,000 clones, with roughly nine tenths seen only once. The ten largest clones represent about 7.7% of the sample. The sequencing sample was made of peripheral blood. The receptor source for this set is a human donor in a cohort sampled during active COVID-19.

This rearrangement joins TRBV29-1 to TRBJ2-7; 7 bases line up with TRBD2. Germline V gene lookup returns CDR1 SQVTM and CDR2 ANQGSEA. The CDR3 spans 13 residues. Unmatched junction bases numbered 6, after V lost 4 bases and J lost 3 bases. The CDR3 loop reads CSVVPGGFYEQYF. The CDR3 nucleotides are TGCAGCGTTGTTCCGGGGGGATTCTACGAGCAGTACTTC.

CDR3: CASSLLDSNTEAFF. DNA of the CDR3: TGTGCCAGCAGCTTGTTAGACAGTAACACTGAAGCTTTCTTT. The chain carries TRBV5-4 and TRBJ1-1, with TRBD1 as a possible D gene (5 bases). Per germline, CDR1 SGHNT and CDR2 YYREEE (reference sequence). The CDR3 totals 14 residues. V was shortened by 1 base and J by 2 bases, with 9 bases between the two germline ends.

DNA of the CDR3: TGCGCCAGCAGCCCTCCCCCGACTGACGTGGCCTACGAGCAGTACTTC. As protein: CASSPPPTDVAYEQYF. V gene TRBV4-1 combines with J gene TRBJ2-7; D gene ambiguous. Germline CDR1 and CDR2: MGHRA and YSYEKL. V lost 4 bases and J 2 bases, leaving 18 bases between the germline ends. The CDR3 totals 16 residues.

The chain couples TRBV18 to TRBJ2-2, with D perhaps TRBD1 (5 bases). The CDR3 contains 13 residues. V was trimmed by 6 bases and J by 7 bases, leaving 12 bases between them. Germline V gene sequence: CDR1 KGHSH, CDR2 LQKENI. CDR3 in DNA: TGTGCCAGCTCTATGGGGCACGGCGGGGAGCTGTTTTTT. This encodes CASSMGHGGELFF.

This CDR3 reads CASRPLGRADTQYF. Here the CDR3 DNA reads TGTGCCAGCAGACCCCTGGGGCGTGCCGATACGCAGTATTTT. The chain has TRBV27 and TRBJ2-3; perhaps TRBD1 as D (5 bases). The CDR3 covers 14 residues. With 6 bases removed from V and 6 bases from J, the gap between germline ends came to 16 bases. In germline, CDR1 is MNHEY, CDR2 SMNVEV (reference sequence).

The chain links TRBV15 to TRBJ1-5; TRBD1 is a possible D gene (5 bases). V lost 0 bases, J lost 0 bases, and 15 bases lay in between. There are 18 residues in the CDR3. In germline, CDR1 is LNHNV, CDR2 YYDKDF (reference sequence). In nucleotides, the CDR3 is TGTGCCACCAGCAGAGATTCGAACACAGGAGATAGCAATCAGCCCCAGCATTTT. This translates into CATSRDSNTGDSNQPQHF.

With regard to this clone: Germline is not matched at one junction end, which may reflect a read error. The gene calls are TRBV11-2 and TRBJ1-1, with 10 bases matching TRBD1. The CDR3 runs 14 residues. The germline CDR1 and CDR2 sequences are SGHAT and FQNNGV. The CDR3 DNA is TGTGCCAGCAGCTTATATGGCGCCCCCGGGACAGGGGTTTTT. The encoded protein is CASSLYGAPGTGVF.

This clone was recorded once. The chain has TRBV19 and TRBJ1-5, with TRBD1 identical over 7 bases. Germline lookup yields CDR1 LNHDA and CDR2 SQIVND (reference sequence). V was clipped by 11 bases and J by 3 bases; unmatched bases: 10. The CDR3 loop spans 14 amino acids. CDR3 DNA: TGTGCCGTGGGGGACAGAAGATTCAATCAGCCCCAGCATTTT. It specifies CAVGDRRFNQPQHF.

The chain has TRBV19 and TRBJ1-4, with 8 positions matching TRBD1. The germline gives CDR1 LNHDA, CDR2 SQIVND (reference sequence). The CDR3 is 14 amino acids. The junction had 3 bases not matched to a gene; V was cut back by 7 bases and J by 2 bases. Here the CDR3 reads CASMDRVTNEKLFF. The CDR3 DNA reads TGTGCCAGTATGGACAGGGTGACTAATGAAAAACTGTTTTTT. Complete variable domain (other parts from reference TRBV19 and TRBJ1-4): DGGITQSPKYLFRKEGQNVTLSCEQNLNHDAMYWYRQDPGQGLRLIYYSQIVNDFQKGDIAEGYSVSREKKESFPLTVTSAQKNPTAFYLCASMDRVTNEKLFFGSGTQLSVL.

The V call is TRBV20-1, the J call TRBJ2-7; D possibly corresponds to TRBD2 (6 bases). Germline V gene data show CDR1 as DFQATT and CDR2 as SNEGSKA (reference sequence). The CDR3 runs to 11 residues. V lost 4 bases, J lost 7 bases, and 11 bases lay in between. The CDR3 reads CSATSDGEQYF. The CDR3 DNA reads as TGCAGTGCTACTAGCGATGGAGAGCAGTACTTC.

This chain uses TRBV9 with TRBJ2-3; TRBD1 matches at 10 bases. Germline V gene data show CDR1 as SGDLS and CDR2 as YYNGEE. The CDR3 is 16 residues long. J lost 5 bases, V lost 4 bases, and 10 bases had no gene match. Here the CDR3 DNA reads TGTGCCAGCAGCACCGAGGGACAGGGGATTGTAGATACGCAGTATTTT. Protein product: CASSTEGQGIVDTQYF.

The chain carries TRBV27 and TRBJ1-2; 9 bases fit TRBD1. V lost 6 bases, J lost 1 base, and 12 bases stayed unmatched. The germline V gene has CDR1 MNHEY and CDR2 SMNVEV (reference sequence). This CDR3 has 17 residues. The CDR3 is CASSRHYGTGINYGYTF. The CDR3 coding sequence is TGTGCCAGCAGCCGACATTATGGGACAGGGATTAACTATGGCTACACCTTC.

The chain employs TRBV19 and TRBJ2-2; TRBD2 matches 9 bases. The ends lost 7 bases at V and 4 bases at J; junction bases unmatched: 10. This CDR3 is built from 16 residues. The germline V gene has CDR1 LNHDA and CDR2 SQIVND (reference sequence). Here the CDR3 DNA reads TGTGCCAGTACCGCTCCGGGACTAGCCCCCACCGGGGAGCTGTTTTTT. This sequence encodes CASTAPGLAPTGELFF.

The chain employs TRBV11-2 and TRBJ2-5; 7 bases line up with TRBD1. V dropped 2 bases and J dropped 2; count of bases not matched to a gene: 8. The germline CDR1 and CDR2 sequences are SGHAT and FQNNGV. This CDR3 contains 16 residues. CDR3 nucleotides: TGTGCCAGCAGCTTAAGGACCCCCAGGGGGCAAGAGACCCAGTACTTC. This gives the protein CASSLRTPRGQETQYF.

V usage is TRBV7-8 and J usage is TRBJ1-5, with D unclear. Germline loops: CDR1 SGHVS, CDR2 FQNEAQ. V lost 5 bases to trimming and J lost 4 bases, with 15 bases between them. This CDR3 spans 15 amino acids. This chain's CDR3 is CASSRSGGENQPQHF. The CDR3 bases are TGTGCCAGCAGCCGTAGCGGCGGGGAGAATCAGCCCCAGCATTTT.

This rearrangement joins TRBV27 to TRBJ2-3, with 8 nucleotides matching TRBD2. The CDR3 is made up of 15 amino acids. Germline-derived CDR1 and CDR2 are MNHEY and SMNVEV (reference sequence). Trimming removed 6 bases from V and 1 base from J; junction bases left unmatched: 6. The CDR3 here is CASSTLAAGTDTQYF. CDR3 nucleotide sequence: TGTGCCAGCAGCACACTAGCGGCGGGCACAGATACGCAGTATTTT.

The chain joins TRBV7-6 to TRBJ1-3; 7 bases fit TRBD1. The CDR3 has 17 residues. With 0 bases clipped from V and 0 bases from J, the junction kept 5 bases outside the gene matches. Germline V lookup: CDR1 SGHVS, CDR2 FNYEAQ. The CDR3 DNA follows: TGTGCCAGCAGCTTAGCGGGGACAGCTAACTCTGGAAACACCATATATTTT. It codes for CASSLAGTANSGNTIYF.

The rearrangement links TRBV18 to TRBJ1-1; 8 bases match TRBD1. Trimming took 3 bases from V and 0 from J; bases not matched to a gene: 3. The V gene's germline CDR1 is KGHSH and CDR2 LQKENI. The CDR3 totals 15 residues. The CDR3 protein is CASSPGQGVNTEAFF. In nucleotides, the CDR3 is TGTGCCAGCTCACCCGGACAGGGTGTGAACACTGAAGCTTTCTTT.

The rearrangement uses TRBV19 and TRBJ1-3; no clear D. Per the germline V gene, CDR1 is LNHDA and CDR2 is SQIVND (reference sequence). The CDR3 sequence is 13 residues long. V lost 10 bases and J 1 base, leaving 11 bases between the germline ends. The CDR3 DNA sequence: TGTGCCACCACCTACAGTTCTGGAAACACCATATATTTT. It encodes CATTYSSGNTIYF.

V gene TRBV27 combines with J gene TRBJ2-1; 9 nucleotides line up with TRBD1. This CDR3 spans 14 amino acids. Germline trimming cut 4 bases from V and 4 bases from J; bases unmatched to any gene: 2. The germline V gene has CDR1 MNHEY and CDR2 SMNVEV (reference sequence). This chain's CDR3 is CASSSGTGYNEQFF. DNA of the CDR3: TGTGCCAGCAGTTCCGGGACAGGGTACAATGAGCAGTTCTTC.

The gene calls are TRBV3-1 (or the pseudogene TRBV3-2) and TRBJ1-2; 8 bases agree with TRBD1. The germline CDR1 and CDR2 sequences are LGHDT and YNNKEL (reference sequence). CDR3 size: 14 residues. Germline trimming cut 4 bases from V and 8 bases from J; bases unmatched to any gene: 9. The CDR3 region is CASSPRQGQRGYTF. CDR3 coding DNA: TGTGCCAGCAGCCCTAGACAGGGGCAGAGAGGCTACACCTTC.

V and J are TRBV18 and TRBJ1-6; TRBD1 matches at 8 bases. CDR3 length: 15 amino acids. The V gene end was trimmed by 4 bases and the J gene end by 6 bases; junction bases not matched to a gene: 5. Germline assignment: CDR1 KGHSH and CDR2 LQKENI. The CDR3 is CASSQQGAINSPLHF. CDR3 DNA: TGTGCCAGCTCACAGCAGGGGGCTATTAATTCACCCCTCCACTTT.

The chain links TRBV12-3 or TRBV12-4 to TRBJ1-1, with a possible D match to TRBD1 (6 bases). This CDR3 region has 13 residues. V was pared by 3 bases and J by 10 bases, with 15 bases between. CDR3 coding DNA: TGTGCCAGCAGTTTGGCACAGGGTTCGGGAGCTTTCTTT. The encoded protein is CASSLAQGSGAFF.

The J gene is TRBJ1-2, the V gene TRBV5-1; D unresolved. This CDR3 is built from 14 residues. The V and J ends lost 0 bases and 0 bases respectively, with 6 bases between them. CDR1 is SGHRS and CDR2 is YFSETQ in the germline V gene. The CDR3 sequence: CASSLGRTNYGYTF. For the CDR3, the DNA is TGCGCCAGCAGCTTGGGGCGGACTAACTATGGCTACACCTTC. The full variable domain, completed using reference TRBV5-1 and TRBJ1-2, is KAGVTQTPRYLIKTRGQQVTLSCSPISGHRSVSWYQQTPGQGLQFLFEYFSETQRNKGNFPGRFSGRQFSNSRSEMNVSTLELGDSALYLCASSLGRTNYGYTFGSGTRLTVV.

The rearrangement joins TRBV6-5 to TRBJ1-6; D unresolved. The CDR3 covers 14 residues. V was cut by 2 bases and J by 7 bases, with 9 bases left in between. CDR1 MNHEY and CDR2 SVGAGI come from the germline V gene. The CDR3 region is CASSYGEPNSPLHF. The CDR3 DNA follows: TGTGCCAGCAGTTACGGGGAGCCGAATTCACCCCTCCACTTT.

This clone was observed once. The chain uses TRBV19 and TRBJ2-7; 10 bases line up with TRBD1. The trim removed 4 bases at V and 3 bases at J, leaving 9 bases unmatched. The CDR3 sequence is 16 residues long. Germline V CDR1 and CDR2: LNHDA, SQIVND (reference sequence). CDR3 protein: CASSTPRQGADYEQYF. The CDR3 DNA follows: TGTGCCAGTAGTACCCCGCGACAGGGGGCCGACTACGAGCAGTACTTC.

V usage is TRBV7-2 and J usage is TRBJ1-2, with D hard to call. Germline V gene lookup returns CDR1 SGHTA and CDR2 FQGNSA. The CDR3 spans 13 residues. V dropped 5 bases and J dropped 6 bases, with 13 bases sitting between them. This CDR3 is CASSPYLANGYTF. CDR3 nucleotide sequence: TGTGCCAGCAGCCCGTATCTGGCAAATGGCTACACCTTC.